Below, 30 T cell receptor beta chains from the same sample are listed, as sequenced in a study of T cell responses to AZD1222 COVID-19 vaccine. Repertoires were generated with immunoSEQ multiplex PCR, while TCRdb's copy carries only in-frame clones and drops some. The data show about 140,000 clones, approximately 90% seen once. The sequences come from peripheral blood, collected 28 days after the second AZD1222 dose. The receptors here all came from an adult who received the AZD1222 COVID-19 vaccine.

In DNA, the CDR3 is TGCGCCAGCAGCCAAAGAACGGCGAACACTGAAGCTTTCTTT. It specifies CASSQRTANTEAFF. V is TRBV4-3 and J is TRBJ1-1; D not certain. Germline-derived CDR1 and CDR2 are LGHNA and YSLEER. Trimming left V 2 bases short and J 1 base short, with 8 bases between. This CDR3 contains 14 residues.

V usage is TRBV29-1 and J usage is TRBJ1-2, with 10 bases that match TRBD1. The V segment lost 4 bases and the J segment 7 bases; nucleotides outside the gene matches: 6. Germline CDR1 reads SQVTM; CDR2 reads ANQGSEA. This CDR3 has 13 amino acids. CDR3 coding DNA: TGCAGCGTTGTTAGGGACAGGGGATCTGGCTACACCTTC. Its translation is CSVVRDRGSGYTF.

The rearrangement joins TRBV19 to TRBJ1-5; D is possibly TRBD1 (6 bases). The CDR3 length is 17 residues. Germline CDR1 is LNHDA and CDR2 is SQIVND (reference sequence). The V gene lost 4 bases and the J gene lost 3 bases, with 19 bases spanning the gap. The CDR3 here is CASSTSNRVGNNQPQHF. The CDR3 region has the DNA TGTGCCAGTAGTACCTCTAACAGGGTTGGAAACAATCAGCCCCAGCATTTT.

This clone was counted a few times. This chain joins TRBV13 and TRBJ1-1; perhaps TRBD1 as D (6 bases). The CDR3 has 17 amino acids. From germline, CDR1 is PRHDT and CDR2 FYEKMQ (reference sequence). V lost 7 bases and J 2 bases, leaving 23 bases between the germline ends. CDR3 loop: CASTKIRGAGSNTEAFF. CDR3 nucleotides: TGTGCCAGCACCAAAATAAGGGGGGCGGGATCCAACACTGAAGCTTTCTTT.

The chain joins TRBV7-8 to TRBJ1-5; 10 positions agree with TRBD1. The CDR3 runs 17 residues. Per germline, CDR1 SGHVS and CDR2 FQNEAQ. The ends lost 0 bases at V and 9 bases at J; junction bases unmatched: 11. In nucleotides, the CDR3 is TGTGCCAGCAGCTTAGCTTCGCCGGGACAGGGGACTCTGCCCCAGCATTTT. It is translated as CASSLASPGQGTLPQHF.

The rearrangement links TRBV28 to TRBJ1-3, with 7 bases matching TRBD1. The J segment lost 0 bases and the V segment lost 2 bases, leaving 4 bases of the junction unmatched. CDR1 MDHEN and CDR2 SYDVKM come from the germline V gene. The CDR3 is made up of 16 amino acids. The CDR3 protein is CASSLPGQNSGNTIYF. As DNA, the CDR3 is TGTGCCAGCAGTTTACCGGGACAGAACTCTGGAAACACCATATATTTT.

This chain connects TRBV5-1 to TRBJ1-1; D may be TRBD1 (6 bases). Germline V CDR1 and CDR2: SGHRS, YFSETQ. V lost 3 bases to trimming and J lost 11 bases, with 20 bases between them. The CDR3 is 14 residues long. The CDR3 spells CASSSTDSLSPAFF. DNA of the CDR3: TGCGCCAGCAGCTCCACGGACAGTCTCTCCCCGGCTTTCTTT.

This clone was counted a single time. V usage is TRBV7-9 and J usage is TRBJ2-1, with D maybe TRBD1 (6 bases). There are 14 residues in the CDR3. V was trimmed by 2 bases and J by 5 bases, leaving 10 bases between them. The germline CDR1 and CDR2 sequences are SEHNR and FQNEAQ (reference sequence). CDR3 DNA: TGTGCCAGCAGCTTAAGGGGGTTCAACAATGAGCAGTTCTTC. Translation: CASSLRGFNNEQFF.

V gene TRBV9 combines with J gene TRBJ1-2; perhaps TRBD1 as D (5 bases). The ends were cut back, 3 bases at V and 0 bases at J, with 12 bases in the middle. Germline V CDR1 and CDR2: SGDLS, YYNGEE. This CDR3 is built from 15 residues. The CDR3 reads CASSGTGEANYGYTF. CDR3 nucleotide sequence: TGTGCCAGCAGCGGCACGGGGGAAGCTAACTATGGCTACACCTTC.

The chain has TRBV18 and TRBJ2-5; D unresolved. The CDR3 extends over 13 amino acids. Germline CDR1 KGHSH, CDR2 LQKENI. Trimming removed 2 bases from V and 2 bases from J, with 6 bases in between. CDR3 nucleotides: TGTGCCAGCTCACCAAACCTACAAGAGACCCAGTACTTC. It encodes CASSPNLQETQYF.

This clone was counted once. Distinct nucleotide sequences in the sample also encode this CDR3. V gene TRBV18 combines with J gene TRBJ2-7; maybe TRBD1 (6 bases). Germline V gene data show CDR1 as KGHSH and CDR2 as LQKENI. Trimming cost V 3 bases and J 3 bases, with 9 bases left between them. This CDR3 region has 13 residues. CDR3 amino acids: CASSPQGSYEQYF. The CDR3 DNA sequence: TGTGCCAGCTCACCGCAGGGGAGCTACGAGCAGTACTTC.

The chain employs TRBV20-1 and TRBJ1-2; D remains unclear. The CDR3 spans 8 residues. Germline V gene data show CDR1 as DFQATT and CDR2 as SNEGSKA (reference sequence). V was shortened by 8 bases and J by 4 bases, with 2 bases between the two germline ends. The CDR3 protein is CSTYGYTF. The CDR3 region has the DNA TGCAGTACCTATGGCTACACCTTC.

V usage is TRBV9 and J usage is TRBJ1-3, with unresolved D. V lost 2 bases to trimming and J lost 3 bases, with 9 bases between them. This CDR3 contains 14 residues. Per the germline V gene, CDR1 is SGDLS and CDR2 is YYNGEE. Here the CDR3 reads CASSVEGLGNTIYF. DNA of the CDR3: TGTGCCAGCAGCGTTGAAGGCCTTGGAAACACCATATATTTT. Supplemented by reference TRBV9 and TRBJ1-3, the full variable domain reads DSGVTQTPKHLITATGQRVTLRCSPRSGDLSVYWYQQSLDQGLQFLIQYYNGEERAKGNILERFSAQQFPDLHSELNLSSLELGDSALYFCASSVEGLGNTIYFGEGSWLTVV.

This chain uses TRBV20-1 with TRBJ2-7; D gene unclear. Germline V lookup: CDR1 DFQATT, CDR2 SNEGSKA (reference sequence). The V gene lost 6 bases and the J gene lost 3 bases, with 9 bases spanning the gap. The CDR3 contains 11 residues. The chain's CDR3 is CSARRSYEQYF. The CDR3 DNA sequence: TGCAGTGCCCGAAGAAGCTACGAGCAGTACTTC.

This clone was observed at least ten times. The rearrangement links TRBV2 to TRBJ2-7, with TRBD2 matching 11 bases. The J segment lost 3 bases and the V segment lost 3 bases, leaving 7 bases of the junction unmatched. CDR3 length equals 16 residues. In germline, CDR1 is SNHLY, CDR2 FYNNEI. The CDR3 protein is CASSDSSGGDFYEQYF. CDR3 DNA sequence: TGTGCCAGCAGTGATAGTAGCGGGGGGGACTTCTACGAGCAGTACTTC.

The chain employs TRBV28 and TRBJ1-3, with no clear D. V was cut by 8 bases and J by 0 bases, with 8 bases left in between. Germline CDR1 is MDHEN and CDR2 is SYDVKM. The CDR3 is made up of 13 amino acids. CDR3 DNA sequence: TGTGCCAGCCCCACAAGCTCTGGAAACACCATATATTTT. Translating it yields CASPTSSGNTIYF.

The CDR3 spells CASSRQGYEQYF. CDR3 in DNA: TGTGCCAGCAGTCGACAGGGCTACGAGCAGTACTTC. This chain joins TRBV6-5 and TRBJ2-7; 7 nucleotides match TRBD1. The length of the CDR3 is 12 residues. J was trimmed by 3 bases and V by 5 bases; bases with no gene match: 1. Germline V gives CDR1 MNHEY, CDR2 SVGAGI.

CDR3: CASSPRTVNTEAFF. The CDR3 DNA is TGTGCCAGCAGCCCTCGGACAGTGAACACTGAAGCTTTCTTT. The chain uses TRBV27 and TRBJ1-1; TRBD1 might be the D (6 bases). Per germline, CDR1 MNHEY and CDR2 SMNVEV (reference sequence). The CDR3 loop spans 14 amino acids. The V and J ends lost 6 bases and 0 bases respectively, with 11 bases between them.

This chain joins TRBV6-2 or TRBV6-3 and TRBJ1-6; 7 bases fit TRBD1. V lost 6 bases to trimming and J lost 0 bases; unmatched junction nucleotides: 11. Germline CDR1 and CDR2: MNHEY and SVGEGT. This CDR3 is 18 amino acids long. The CDR3 region has the DNA TGTGCCAGCAGCTCCGGGACAGAGTCTGTCTCCTATAATTCACCCCTCCACTTT. Its protein product is CASSSGTESVSYNSPLHF.

The chain carries TRBV24-1 and TRBJ2-3; TRBD1 is a possible D gene (6 bases). Trimming left V 3 bases short and J 4 bases short, with 19 bases between. The germline CDR1 and CDR2 sequences are KGHDR and SFDVKD. The CDR3 totals 17 residues. The CDR3 loop is CATSDPTTQTGPDTQYF. The CDR3 bases are TGTGCCACCAGTGATCCCACTACTCAGACAGGCCCAGATACGCAGTATTTT.

This clone was seen more than once but under ten times. The V call is TRBV5-1, the J call TRBJ2-5; 11 bases map to TRBD2. This CDR3 spans 16 amino acids. The germline V gene has CDR1 SGHRS and CDR2 YFSETQ. Trimming at V came to 0 bases and at J to 5 bases, leaving 6 bases not matched to a gene. CDR3 DNA: TGCGCCAGCAGCTTGGGCTCTAGCGGGGGGTCGGAGACCCAGTACTTC. Its translation is CASSLGSSGGSETQYF. The full variable domain, rest sourced from reference TRBV5-1 and TRBJ2-5, is KAGVTQTPRYLIKTRGQQVTLSCSPISGHRSVSWYQQTPGQGLQFLFEYFSETQRNKGNFPGRFSGRQFSNSRSEMNVSTLELGDSALYLCASSLGSSGGSETQYFGPGTRLLVL.

The chain carries TRBV5-1 and TRBJ2-5, with unresolved D. Deletions cut 8 bases from V and 5 bases from J, with 10 bases between. Germline V gene data show CDR1 as SGHRS and CDR2 as YFSETQ. The CDR3 is 11 residues long. The CDR3 DNA follows: TGCGCCAGTTATCTCCTGGAGACCCAGTACTTC. This translates into CASYLLETQYF.

To note about this clone: The germline gene is not matched at one end of the junction; a read error may be the cause. The rearrangement joins TRBV18 to TRBJ1-1; D call uncertain. Germline CDR1 KGHSH, CDR2 LQKENI. The CDR3 has 13 amino acids. CDR3 sequence: CASSPMRNPEAFF. CDR3 DNA sequence: TGTGCCAGCTCACCAATGAGGAACCCTGAAGCTTTCTTT.

This clone was observed a single time. The gene calls are TRBV7-8 and TRBJ2-7; 8 nucleotides align to TRBD2. The CDR3 consists of 16 residues. Losses at the gene ends were 5 bases for V and 6 bases for J; bases not matched to a gene: 15. Per the germline V gene, CDR1 is SGHVS and CDR2 is FQNEAQ. CDR3 amino acids: CASSLQATSGPFEQYF. Here the CDR3 DNA reads TGTGCCAGCAGCCTCCAGGCTACTAGCGGCCCTTTCGAGCAGTACTTC.

This chain joins TRBV3-1 (or the pseudogene TRBV3-2) and TRBJ2-2, with TRBD2 matching over 12 bases. The CDR3 extends over 17 amino acids. The trim removed 3 bases at V and 4 bases at J, leaving 6 bases unmatched. In germline, CDR1 is LGHDT, CDR2 YNNKEL (reference sequence). CDR3: CASSHSGGLAGTGELFF. The CDR3 DNA reads as TGTGCCAGCAGCCATAGTGGGGGACTAGCGGGCACCGGGGAGCTGTTTTTT.

The chain joins TRBV27 to TRBJ1-5; tentative D call: TRBD1 (5 bases). The V end was cut by 4 bases, the J end by 4 bases, with 8 bases between. The V gene's germline CDR1 is MNHEY and CDR2 SMNVEV (reference sequence). This CDR3 spans 13 amino acids. The DNA of the CDR3 is TGTGCCAGCAGTTGGTACAGGAATCAGCCCCAGCATTTT. This gives the protein CASSWYRNQPQHF.

This chain's CDR3 is CASSPSQGAGYEQYF. As DNA, the CDR3 is TGTGCCAGCAGTCCGTCGCAGGGGGCCGGATACGAGCAGTACTTC. The chain recombines TRBV28 with TRBJ2-7; TRBD1 agrees at 8 bases. J lost 4 bases, V lost 5 bases, and 10 bases had no gene match. This CDR3 is built from 15 residues. The V gene's germline CDR1 is MDHEN and CDR2 SYDVKM.

The chain has TRBV6-5 and TRBJ1-1, with a tentative D call TRBD1 (5 bases). V was pared by 2 bases and J by 11 bases, with 15 bases between. CDR1 MNHEY and CDR2 SVGAGI come from the germline V gene. CDR3 length: 13 amino acids. CDR3 in DNA: TGTGCCAGCAGTTACCGGGCAGCCGAGGGGGCTTTCTTT. This gives the protein CASSYRAAEGAFF.

This clone was detected only once. The CDR3 loop reads CASSTDWGGDIQYF. The CDR3 region has the DNA TGTGCCAGTAGTACTGACTGGGGAGGGGACATTCAGTACTTC. The J gene is TRBJ2-4, the V gene TRBV19; 7 bases fit TRBD2. J was trimmed by 8 bases and V by 4 bases; bases with no gene match: 8. The CDR3 runs to 14 residues. Per germline, CDR1 LNHDA and CDR2 SQIVND (reference sequence).

The V and J genes are TRBV18 and TRBJ1-3, with D maybe TRBD1 (5 bases). CDR1 is KGHSH, CDR2 LQKENI, per germline. Trimming cost V 6 bases and J 0 bases, with 15 bases left between them. The CDR3 spans 16 residues. CDR3 in amino acids: CASSTRDFNSGNTIYF. The CDR3 bases are TGTGCCAGCTCTACCCGGGACTTCAACTCTGGAAACACCATATATTTT.